Listed below are T cell receptor beta chains from one sample, sequenced in a study of shared T cell receptors in the human thymus. Produced via immunoSEQ multiplex PCR; TCRdb's table is partial and in-frame only. Among about 660,000 clones, roughly 90% were seen once, and the ten largest hold 0.01%. The same sample was also studied in work on human thymus T cells.

The sequenced material came from thymocytes. These TCRs come from a boy younger than two with a congenital heart defect. The CDR3 runs from the conserved cysteine through the conserved F or W. The order of the fields is clone size, D gene, J gene, V gene, CDR3 DNA, CDR3 protein. D genes are given only for firm matches. For some rows the clone size is stated as once, few or many, or as a class when expanded; others skip it.

clone_size: NA
d_call: NA
j_call: TRBJ2-1
v_call: TRBV4-3
cdr3_nt: TGCGCCAACGGCCCGGGACACCACAATGAGCAGTTCTTC
cdr3_aa: CANGPGHHNEQFF

clone_size: NA
d_call: NA
j_call: TRBJ1-1
v_call: TRBV27
cdr3_nt: TGTGCCAGCATAAGTTCGGGGACTGAAGCTTTCTTT
cdr3_aa: CASISSGTEAFF

clone_size: few
d_call: TRBD1
j_call: TRBJ2-7
v_call: TRBV14
cdr3_nt: TGTGCCAGCAGCCCGGACAGGGATTACGAGCAGTACTTC
cdr3_aa: CASSPDRDYEQYF

clone_size: NA
d_call: NA
j_call: TRBJ2-3
v_call: TRBV7-2
cdr3_nt: TGTGCCAGCAGCTTAGATTTAGCTAGATCAGATACGCAGTATTTT
cdr3_aa: CASSLDLARSDTQYF

clone_size: NA
d_call: TRBD1
j_call: TRBJ1-1
v_call: TRBV30
cdr3_nt: TGTGCCTGGATTCCCACCCTGACAGGGGTAAACACTGAAGCTTTCTTT
cdr3_aa: CAWIPTLTGVNTEAFF

clone_size: few
d_call: NA
j_call: TRBJ2-7
v_call: TRBV27
cdr3_nt: TGTGCCAGCAGCCCTATAGGGACACAGTCCTACGAGCAGTACTTC
cdr3_aa: CASSPIGTQSYEQYF

clone_size: NA
d_call: TRBD2
j_call: TRBJ2-1
v_call: TRBV28
cdr3_nt: TGTGCCAGCAGTCCCGGACAGGAGGTTTGGACTAGCGGGAGGGCGAGCTCCTACAATGAGCAGTTCTTC
cdr3_aa: CASSPGQEVWTSGRASSYNEQFF

clone_size: NA
d_call: TRBD2
j_call: TRBJ2-1
v_call: TRBV5-4
cdr3_nt: TGTGCCAGCAGCTCCACTAGCGATTCCTACAATGAGCAGTTCTTC
cdr3_aa: CASSSTSDSYNEQFF

clone_size: NA
d_call: TRBD2
j_call: TRBJ2-3
v_call: TRBV7-9
cdr3_nt: TGTGCCAGCAGCTGGGGAGCTAGCGGGAGAGGGAGCACAGATACGCAGTATTTT
cdr3_aa: CASSWGASGRGSTDTQYF

clone_size: NA
d_call: TRBD2
j_call: TRBJ2-2
v_call: TRBV4-2
cdr3_nt: TGTGCCAGCTCGACAAAGTCCCCGACTAGCGGACCTCCCGGAGAGCTGTTTTTT
cdr3_aa: CASSTKSPTSGPPGELFF

clone_size: NA
d_call: NA
j_call: TRBJ2-7
v_call: TRBV27
cdr3_nt: TGTGCCAGCAGTTTCTCACCGGGACTCCTTTTCTACGAGCAGTACTTC
cdr3_aa: CASSFSPGLLFYEQYF

clone_size: once
d_call: TRBD1
j_call: TRBJ1-5
v_call: TRBV28
cdr3_nt: TGTGCCAGCACCCTCCGAACAGGGGGCAATCAGCCCCAGCATTTT
cdr3_aa: CASTLRTGGNQPQHF

clone_size: NA
d_call: NA
j_call: TRBJ2-4
v_call: TRBV27
cdr3_nt: TGTGCCACCTCGGACAGTCCTAAAAACATTCAGTACTTC
cdr3_aa: CATSDSPKNIQYF

clone_size: NA
d_call: TRBD1
j_call: TRBJ1-2
v_call: TRBV9
cdr3_nt: TGTGCCAGCAGCACCCGGGACAGAAACTATGGCTACACCTTC
cdr3_aa: CASSTRDRNYGYTF

clone_size: NA
d_call: TRBD2
j_call: TRBJ2-1
v_call: TRBV6-4
cdr3_nt: TGTGCCAGCAGGGGGACTAGCGGGGGAGGTGAGCAGTTCTTC
cdr3_aa: CASRGTSGGGEQFF

clone_size: NA
d_call: NA
j_call: TRBJ2-5
v_call: TRBV7-2
cdr3_nt: TGTGCCAGCAGCTTCTACGGAGTGGGGAGAGAGACCCAGTACTTC
cdr3_aa: CASSFYGVGRETQYF

clone_size: once
d_call: TRBD2
j_call: TRBJ2-3
v_call: TRBV4-1
cdr3_nt: TGCGCCAGCAGCCAAGCAAGACTAGCGGGAGGGGATACGCAGTATTTT
cdr3_aa: CASSQARLAGGDTQYF

clone_size: NA
d_call: NA
j_call: TRBJ2-3
v_call: TRBV11-3
cdr3_nt: TGTGCCAGCAGCCCCGGACACCGGCCTCGGGGGACAGATACGCAGTATTTT
cdr3_aa: CASSPGHRPRGTDTQYF

clone_size: NA
d_call: NA
j_call: TRBJ2-5
v_call: TRBV15
cdr3_nt: TGTGCCACCAGCAGGGAATCCAGGGCCCCTTTCACAGAGACCCAGTACTTC
cdr3_aa: CATSRESRAPFTETQYF

clone_size: NA
d_call: TRBD1
j_call: TRBJ2-2
v_call: TRBV4-1
cdr3_nt: TGCGCCAGCAGCCTCGTCGGACAGGGCCCCAACACCGGGGAGCTGTTTTTT
cdr3_aa: CASSLVGQGPNTGELFF

clone_size: NA
d_call: TRBD1
j_call: TRBJ1-1
v_call: TRBV27
cdr3_nt: TGTGCCAGCAGTTTGACAGGGGGTGGAGGCACTGAAGCTTTCTTT
cdr3_aa: CASSLTGGGGTEAFF

clone_size: few
d_call: TRBD2
j_call: TRBJ2-1
v_call: TRBV7-8
cdr3_nt: TGTGCCAGCTCTCTAAAGCGGGAAGGTGGGAATGAGCAGTTCTTC
cdr3_aa: CASSLKREGGNEQFF

clone_size: NA
d_call: NA
j_call: TRBJ1-5
v_call: TRBV4-3
cdr3_nt: TGCGCCAGCAGCCCCCGACGGACCATAGCGGGTTGTCAGCCCCAGCATTTT
cdr3_aa: CASSPRRTIAGCQPQHF